A single T cell receptor beta chain is shown here with its context. The target antigen is unknown. The sample originates from a study of T cells after yellow fever vaccination. TCRdb reprocessed the 5' RACE reads with MiXCR, giving one entry per CDR3 protein. In the table there are under 350,000 distinct CDR3 sequences, over 3.5% of which are singletons. Study findings and constraints: It was a small share of clonotypes that appeared in both CD4 and CD8 compartments. Contamination by abundant bulk-population clonotypes could be present in FACS-sorted repertoires.

With 7 bases removed from V and 0 bases from J, the gap between germline ends came to 12 bases. Germline CDR1 is MDHEN and CDR2 is SYDVKM. The CDR3 has 15 residues. The chain recombines TRBV28 with TRBJ2-2; D might be TRBD1 or TRBD2, each matching 5 bases. Source: PBMCs, taken 5 days after the yellow fever booster vaccination. This TCR was recovered from a man between 18 and 35 years old who received the YFV17D yellow fever vaccine. The CDR3 coding sequence is TGTGCCAGCAACTCTCGGGGCTCGAACACCGGGGAGCTGTTTTTT. Protein product: CASNSRGSNTGELFF. The entire variable domain, with the rest obtained from reference TRBV28 and TRBJ2-2, is as follows: DVKVTQSSRYLVKRTGEKVFLECVQDMDHENMFWYRQDPGLGLRLIYFSYDVKMKEKGDIPEGYSVSREKKERFSLILESASTNQTSMYLCASNSRGSNTGELFFGEGSRLTVL.